This T cell receptor (beta chain) was identified in a study of blood T cell repertoires in COVID-19. Germline V lookup: CDR1 LGHDT, CDR2 YNNKEL (reference sequence). The CDR3 covers 13 residues. Trimming took 4 bases from V and 3 from J, leaving 9 bases between them. The table came from immunoSEQ multiplex PCR; TCRdb's copy has only in-frame clones and leaves some out. The sample contains approximately 200,000 clones, around 85% of which appear only once. V and J are TRBV3-1 (or the pseudogene TRBV3-2) and TRBJ1-1; unclear D gene. Input material: PBMCs or T cells enriched from blood (not recorded which). This receptor was identified in a man aged 35-49 years who had recovered from COVID-19. DNA for the CDR3: TGTGCCAGCAGCCGGAACGGAGACACTGAAGCTTTCTTT. This sequence encodes CASSRNGDTEAFF.